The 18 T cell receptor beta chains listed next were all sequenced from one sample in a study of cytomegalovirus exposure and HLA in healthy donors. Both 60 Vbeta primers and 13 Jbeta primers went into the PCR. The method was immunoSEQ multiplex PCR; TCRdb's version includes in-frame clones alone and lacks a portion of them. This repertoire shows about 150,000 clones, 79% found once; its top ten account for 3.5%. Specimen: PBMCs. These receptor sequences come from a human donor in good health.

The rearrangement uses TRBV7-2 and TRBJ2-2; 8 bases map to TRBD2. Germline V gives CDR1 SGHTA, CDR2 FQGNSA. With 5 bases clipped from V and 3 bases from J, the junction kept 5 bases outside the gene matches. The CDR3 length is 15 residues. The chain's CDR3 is CASSAGGSYTGELFF. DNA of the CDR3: TGTGCCAGCAGCGCGGGGGGCAGCTACACCGGGGAGCTGTTTTTT.

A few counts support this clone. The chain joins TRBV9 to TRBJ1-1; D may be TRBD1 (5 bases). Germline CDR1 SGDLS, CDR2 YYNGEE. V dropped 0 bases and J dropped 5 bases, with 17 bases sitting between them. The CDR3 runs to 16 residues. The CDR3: CASSVEAQGTITEAFF. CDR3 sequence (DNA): TGTGCCAGCAGCGTAGAGGCCCAGGGAACAATAACTGAAGCTTTCTTT. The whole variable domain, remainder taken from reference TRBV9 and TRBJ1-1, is DSGVTQTPKHLITATGQRVTLRCSPRSGDLSVYWYQQSLDQGLQFLIQYYNGEERAKGNILERFSAQQFPDLHSELNLSSLELGDSALYFCASSVEAQGTITEAFFGQGTRLTVV.

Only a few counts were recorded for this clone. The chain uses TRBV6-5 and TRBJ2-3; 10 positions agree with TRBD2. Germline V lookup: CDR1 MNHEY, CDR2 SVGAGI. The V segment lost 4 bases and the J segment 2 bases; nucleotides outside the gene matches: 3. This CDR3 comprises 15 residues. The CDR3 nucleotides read TGTGCCAGCAGTTCCGGGACTAGCGACACAGATACGCAGTATTTT. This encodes CASSSGTSDTDTQYF.

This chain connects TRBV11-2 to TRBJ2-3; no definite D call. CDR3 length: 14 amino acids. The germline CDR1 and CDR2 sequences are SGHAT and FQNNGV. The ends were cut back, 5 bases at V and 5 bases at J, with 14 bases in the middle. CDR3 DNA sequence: TGTGCCAGCAGCGCCAGGCAATTGAGAGATACGCAGTATTTT. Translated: CASSARQLRDTQYF.

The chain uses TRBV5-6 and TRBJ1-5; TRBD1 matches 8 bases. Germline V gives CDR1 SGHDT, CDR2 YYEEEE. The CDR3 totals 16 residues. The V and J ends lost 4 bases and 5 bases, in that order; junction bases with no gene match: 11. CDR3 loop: CASSPSGTGFDQPQHF. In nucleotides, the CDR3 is TGTGCCAGCAGCCCGAGCGGGACAGGCTTCGATCAGCCCCAGCATTTT.

The CDR3 coding sequence is TGTGCCAGCAGCCGGGGGACTAGCGTCAATACGCAGTATTTT. Protein: CASSRGTSVNTQYF. The rearrangement links TRBV14 to TRBJ2-3; 10 bases align to TRBD2. V lost 4 bases to trimming and J lost 7 bases; unmatched junction nucleotides: 5. Germline CDR1 and CDR2: SGHDN and FVKESK. CDR3 length: 14 amino acids.

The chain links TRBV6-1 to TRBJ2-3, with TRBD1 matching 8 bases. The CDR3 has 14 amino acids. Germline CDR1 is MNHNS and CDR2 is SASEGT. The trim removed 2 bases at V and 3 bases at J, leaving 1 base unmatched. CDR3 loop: CASSEYRGTDTQYF. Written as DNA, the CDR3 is TGTGCCAGCAGTGAATACAGGGGGACAGATACGCAGTATTTT.

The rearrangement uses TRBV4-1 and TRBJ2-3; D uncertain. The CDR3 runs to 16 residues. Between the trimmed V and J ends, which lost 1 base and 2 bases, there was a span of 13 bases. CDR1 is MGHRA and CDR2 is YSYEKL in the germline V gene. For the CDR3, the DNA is TGCGCCAGCAGCCAAGGTACCGGTTTTTCCACAGATACGCAGTATTTT. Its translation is CASSQGTGFSTDTQYF.

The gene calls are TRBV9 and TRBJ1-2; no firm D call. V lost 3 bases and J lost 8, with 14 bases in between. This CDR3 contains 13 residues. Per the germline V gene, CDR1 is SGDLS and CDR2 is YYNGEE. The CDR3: CASSEGGPGGYTF. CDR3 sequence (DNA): TGTGCCAGCAGCGAAGGCGGGCCGGGAGGCTACACCTTC.

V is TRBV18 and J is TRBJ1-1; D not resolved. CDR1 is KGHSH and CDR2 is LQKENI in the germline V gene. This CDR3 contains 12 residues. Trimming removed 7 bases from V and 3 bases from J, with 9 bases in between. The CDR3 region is CASWKADTEAFF. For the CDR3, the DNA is TGTGCCAGCTGGAAGGCGGACACTGAAGCTTTCTTT.

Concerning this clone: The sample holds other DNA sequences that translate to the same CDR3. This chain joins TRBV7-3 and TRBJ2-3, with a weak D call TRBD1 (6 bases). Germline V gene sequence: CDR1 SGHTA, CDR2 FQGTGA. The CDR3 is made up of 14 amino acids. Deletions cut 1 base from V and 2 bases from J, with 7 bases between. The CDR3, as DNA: TGTGCCAGCAGCTTAAGGGACAACACAGATACGCAGTATTTT. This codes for CASSLRDNTDTQYF.

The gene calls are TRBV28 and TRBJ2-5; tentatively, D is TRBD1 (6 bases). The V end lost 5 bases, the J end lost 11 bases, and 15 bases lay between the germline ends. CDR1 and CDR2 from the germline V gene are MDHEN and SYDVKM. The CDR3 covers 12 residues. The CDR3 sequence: CASSPGPRGQYF. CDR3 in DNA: TGTGCCAGCAGTCCAGGGCCGAGGGGGCAGTACTTC.

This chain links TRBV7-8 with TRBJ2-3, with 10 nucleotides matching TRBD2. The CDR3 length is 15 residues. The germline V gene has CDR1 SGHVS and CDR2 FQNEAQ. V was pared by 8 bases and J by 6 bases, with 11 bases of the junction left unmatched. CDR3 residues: CASGKAGGVRDTQYF. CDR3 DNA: TGTGCCAGCGGGAAAGCGGGAGGGGTCCGGGATACGCAGTATTTT.

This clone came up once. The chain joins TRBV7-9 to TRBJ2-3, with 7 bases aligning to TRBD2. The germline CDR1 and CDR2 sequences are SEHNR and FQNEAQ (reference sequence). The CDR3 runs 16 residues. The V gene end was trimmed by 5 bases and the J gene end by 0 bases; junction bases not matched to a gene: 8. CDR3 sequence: CASSPLPSGSTDTQYF. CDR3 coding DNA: TGTGCCAGCAGCCCCTTGCCTAGCGGAAGCACAGATACGCAGTATTTT.

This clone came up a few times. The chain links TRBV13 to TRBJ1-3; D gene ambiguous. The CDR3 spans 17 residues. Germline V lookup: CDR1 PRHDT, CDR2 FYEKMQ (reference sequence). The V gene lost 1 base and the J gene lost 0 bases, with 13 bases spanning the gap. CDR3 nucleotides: TGTGCCAGCAGCTTAGACCTCGGTGACTACTCTGGAAACACCATATATTTT. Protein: CASSLDLGDYSGNTIYF.

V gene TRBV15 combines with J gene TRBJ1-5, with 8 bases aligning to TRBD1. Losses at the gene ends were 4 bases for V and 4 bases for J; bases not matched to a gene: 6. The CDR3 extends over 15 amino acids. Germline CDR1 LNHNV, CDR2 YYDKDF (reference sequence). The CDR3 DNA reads TGTGCCACCAGCACGTGGCAGGGGGCGAATCAGCCCCAGCATTTT. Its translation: CATSTWQGANQPQHF. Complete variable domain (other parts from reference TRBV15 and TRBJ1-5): DAMVIQNPRYQVTQFGKPVTLSCSQTLNHNVMYWYQQKSSQAPKLLFHYYDKDFNNEADTPDNFQSRRPNTSFCFLDIRSPGLGDTAMYLCATSTWQGANQPQHFGDGTRLSIL.

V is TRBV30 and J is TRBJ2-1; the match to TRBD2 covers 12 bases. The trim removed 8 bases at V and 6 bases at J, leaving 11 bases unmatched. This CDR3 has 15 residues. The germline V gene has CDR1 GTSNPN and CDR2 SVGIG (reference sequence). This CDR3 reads CARLAGGPTRNEQFF. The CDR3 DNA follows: TGTGCCCGCCTAGCGGGGGGGCCCACTCGCAATGAGCAGTTCTTC.

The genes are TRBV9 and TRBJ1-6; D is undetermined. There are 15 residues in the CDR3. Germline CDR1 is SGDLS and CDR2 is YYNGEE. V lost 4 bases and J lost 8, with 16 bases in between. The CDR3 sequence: CASSTRALGDSPLHF. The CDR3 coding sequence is TGTGCCAGCAGCACCCGGGCCTTGGGAGATTCACCCCTCCACTTT.